This T cell receptor (beta chain) derives from a study of Ad26.COV2.S vaccination and SARS-CoV-2 variants. Treatment indicated: around 19 received Ad26.COV2.S at low or high dose, single or two shots; five or six received placebo; per-sample allocation not given. Each sample was drawn 63 days after the first injection (of vaccine or placebo). TCRdb's copy holds only in-frame clones and misses some; the assay was immunoSEQ multiplex PCR. The sample has some 330,000 clones; about 90% are singletons. Germline V gene sequence: CDR1 MGHRA, CDR2 YSYEKL. Trimming took off 2 bases at V and 0 bases at J, with 20 bases between the two ends. The CDR3 loop spans 19 amino acids.

The V gene is TRBV4-1, the J gene TRBJ2-4; no reliable D call. Sequenced here: peripheral blood, sampled in a trial of Ad26.COV2.S vaccine versus placebo. This clonotype originated in a person between 18 and 65 years old who received the Ad26.COV2.S COVID-19 vaccine or a placebo. The CDR3 DNA is TGCGCCAGCAGCCAAAACCCTCTACTGTACACTAAAGCCAAAAACATTCAGTACTTC. It is translated as CASSQNPLLYTKAKNIQYF.